Each of the 6 T cell receptor beta chains below was sequenced from the same sample in a study of Ad26.COV2.S vaccination and SARS-CoV-2 variants. Data came from immunoSEQ multiplex PCR; TCRdb stores just in-frame clones and leaves some out. Found here are 400,000 or so clones, approximately 86% of them singletons; the top ten hold under 3.5%. Indicated treatment: over 15 received Ad26.COV2.S at low or high dose, single or two shots; 5 received placebo; per-sample allocation not given. It was on day 63 after the first vaccine or placebo injection that samples were taken. The specimen comprised peripheral blood, sampled in a trial of Ad26.COV2.S vaccine versus placebo. The receptors shown here come from a person between 18 and 65 years old who received the Ad26.COV2.S COVID-19 vaccine or a placebo.

This clone was observed a few times. The chain links TRBV5-1 to TRBJ1-2; D call uncertain. Per the germline V gene, CDR1 is SGHRS and CDR2 is YFSETQ. This CDR3 is 14 amino acids long. Trimming left V 1 base short and J 1 base short, with 8 bases between. In nucleotides, the CDR3 is TGCGCCAGCAGCTTGCAAGGGAATAACTATGGCTACACCTTC. Protein sequence: CASSLQGNNYGYTF.

This clone appeared once. This chain connects TRBV5-4 to TRBJ1-6; TRBD1 aligns across 7 bases. The CDR3 covers 16 residues. Germline assignment: CDR1 SGHNT and CDR2 YYREEE (reference sequence). The trim removed 4 bases at V and 2 bases at J, leaving 6 bases unmatched. CDR3 coding DNA: TGTGCCAGCAGCCACGGGACAGAGACCTATAATTCACCCCTCCACTTT. Translation gives CASSHGTETYNSPLHF. The whole variable domain, remainder taken from reference TRBV5-4 and TRBJ1-6, is ETGVTQSPTHLIKTRGQQVTLRCSSQSGHNTVSWYQQALGQGPQFIFQYYREEENGRGNFPPRFSGLQFPNYSSELNVNALELDDSALYLCASSHGTETYNSPLHFGNGTRLTVT.

This clone appeared a single time. The junction does not match germline at one end; this may be a read error. The chain couples TRBV7-7 to TRBJ1-3; the D is unclear. This CDR3 spans 15 amino acids. Germline CDR1 and CDR2: SSHAT and FNYEAQ (reference sequence). Here the CDR3 DNA reads TGTGCTAGCAGCTCTGACTCCCACTCTGGAAACACCATATATTTT. Translated, it gives CASSSDSHSGNTIYF.

The V call is TRBV4-2, the J call TRBJ2-1; 10 bases fit TRBD2. Germline CDR1 and CDR2: LGHNA and YNFKEQ. V dropped 1 base and J dropped 4; count of bases not matched to a gene: 4. This CDR3 has 16 amino acids. The CDR3 sequence is CASSQAQRGGYNEQFF. CDR3 DNA: TGTGCCAGCAGCCAAGCTCAGCGGGGGGGATACAATGAGCAGTTCTTC.

The V call is TRBV7-9, the J call TRBJ1-4; TRBD1 is a possible D gene (6 bases). The CDR3 is 14 residues long. Trimming shortened V by 3 bases and J by 3 bases, and 8 bases separated the two germline ends. Germline-derived CDR1 and CDR2 are SEHNR and FQNEAQ (reference sequence). CDR3 bases: TGTGCCAGCAGCTTTGGGGGCTCTAATGAAAAACTGTTTTTT. Translating gives CASSFGGSNEKLFF. Full variable domain (remainder filled in from reference TRBV7-9 and TRBJ1-4): DTGVSQNPRHKITKRGQNVTFRCDPISEHNRLYWYRQTLGQGPEFLTYFQNEAQLEKSRLLSDRFSAERPKGSFSTLEIQRTEQGDSAMYLCASSFGGSNEKLFFGSGTQLSVL.

The chain couples TRBV11-2 to TRBJ1-1; possibly TRBD1 for D (5 bases). This CDR3 comprises 13 residues. V dropped 5 bases and J dropped 10 bases, with 17 bases sitting between them. Germline CDR1 SGHAT, CDR2 FQNNGV. The DNA of the CDR3 is TGTGCCAGCAGCAAAGACGAGGGGAGGCTAGCTTTCTTT. This encodes CASSKDEGRLAFF.